Below are 27 T cell receptor beta chains sequenced from a single sample in a study of Graves' ophthalmopathy and Graves' hyperthyroidism. RNA transcripts served as template for amplifying TCR beta CDR3 sequences. First-round RT-PCR with HTBI primers preceded a second-round multiplex PCR. A single record per CDR3 protein comes from TCRdb applying MiXCR to the multiplex PCR reads. The sample holds roughly 1.1 million distinct CDR3 sequences; 36% are singletons and the top ten take 8.5% to 14%. The sample taken for sequencing was peripheral blood or thyroid tissue (not recorded which). The receptors were sampled from an adult man with Graves' hyperthyroidism.

This clonotype was counted a few times. The chain links TRBV5-1 to TRBJ2-7, with D perhaps being TRBD1 or TRBD2 (5 bases each). The germline gives CDR1 SGHRS, CDR2 YFSETQ. The CDR3 loop spans 15 amino acids. The germline V and J ends were trimmed by 4 bases and 2 bases, with 16 bases remaining between them. The CDR3 DNA reads as TGCGCCAGCAGCCAAGTTCTCGGGGCTCCCTACGAGCAGTACTTC. Its translation: CASSQVLGAPYEQYF.

This clonotype was counted between two and nine times. The missing conserved phenylalanine or tryptophan at the end of this CDR3 makes a read error likely. The DNA is left out, because the CDR3 cannot be placed on it with certainty; the CDR3 is given as TCRdb lists it. The chain recombines TRBV7-3 with TRBJ1-4. 11 amino acids form the CDR3, both terminal residues included. Germline loops: CDR1 SGHTA, CDR2 FQGTGA. The CDR3: CASSPRGREYY.

The rearrangement links TRBV9 to TRBJ1-4; the D gene is possibly TRBD1 (5 bases). CDR1 and CDR2 from the germline V gene are SGDLS and YYNGEE. The CDR3 length is 14 residues. V shed 2 bases and J shed 8 bases, with 13 bases lying between them. In DNA, the CDR3 is TGTGCCAGCAGCGTTTTAGGGGTTGGCGAAAAACTGTTTTTT. Protein: CASSVLGVGEKLFF.

V gene TRBV10-3 combines with J gene TRBJ1-5; tentative D call: TRBD1 (5 bases). The CDR3 contains 13 residues. V was shortened by 11 bases and J by 3 bases, with 14 bases between the two germline ends. Germline CDR1 and CDR2: ENHRY and SYGVKD. CDR3 in amino acids: CAGREGLNQPQHF. CDR3 nucleotides: TGTGCCGGCAGGGAAGGGCTCAATCAGCCCCAGCATTTT.

This clonotype was picked up many times. V gene TRBV3-1 combines with J gene TRBJ1-2, with 8 bases aligning to TRBD1. CDR3 length equals 11 residues. With V trimmed by 7 bases and J by 8 bases, 3 bases remained unmatched. Germline loops: CDR1 LGHDT, CDR2 YNNKEL (reference sequence). The CDR3 coding sequence is TGTGCCAGCACCGGGACAGGCGGCTACACCTTC. Translated: CASTGTGGYTF.

This rearrangement joins TRBV6-9 to TRBJ1-3; unclear D gene. V lost 6 bases, J lost 7 bases, and 7 bases lay in between. The CDR3 runs to 11 residues. Germline values: CDR1 MNHGY, CDR2 SVAAGI. CDR3 protein: CASRGGNTIYF. CDR3 nucleotides: TGTGCCAGCAGGGGCGGGAACACCATATATTTT.

This clonotype was counted ten times or more. This sequence joins TRBV4-3 and TRBJ2-5; 8 positions match TRBD1. Germline CDR1 and CDR2: LGHNA and YSLEER. This CDR3 spans 16 amino acids. The V gene end was trimmed by 3 bases and the J gene end by 5 bases; junction bases not matched to a gene: 11. CDR3 in DNA: TGCGCCAGCAGCCAGGAAGGACAGGGCGGCGGGGAGACCCAGTACTTC. Protein sequence: CASSQEGQGGGETQYF.

In this sample, this clonotype turned up a few times. This chain links TRBV5-6 with TRBJ2-5; D is possibly TRBD2 (6 bases). Germline V gene data show CDR1 as SGHDT and CDR2 as YYEEEE. CDR3 length: 14 amino acids. The ends were cut back, 4 bases at V and 7 bases at J, with 17 bases in the middle. The CDR3 sequence: CASSGGTDVWTQYF. The CDR3 nucleotides are TGTGCCAGCAGCGGCGGGACGGATGTCTGGACCCAGTACTTC.

This clonotype was detected ten times or more. This sequence joins TRBV19 and TRBJ1-5; TRBD1 matches at 10 bases. The CDR3 consists of 16 residues. CDR1 is LNHDA and CDR2 is SQIVND in the germline V gene (reference sequence). Trimming at V came to 5 bases and at J to 4 bases, leaving 8 bases not matched to a gene. The CDR3 reads CASSSWTGGRNQPQHF. CDR3 nucleotide sequence: TGTGCCAGTAGTTCCTGGACAGGGGGTCGGAATCAGCCCCAGCATTTT.

The rearrangement uses TRBV7-3 and TRBJ2-2; 8 bases align to TRBD1. V lost 5 bases and J lost 0; bases outside the gene matches: 5. This CDR3 has 16 residues. Per the germline V gene, CDR1 is SGHTA and CDR2 is FQGTGA. As DNA, the CDR3 is TGTGCCAGCAGCCGCGCAGGGGGCCCGAACACCGGGGAGCTGTTTTTT. Translating it yields CASSRAGGPNTGELFF. The complete variable domain, with remaining parts taken from reference TRBV7-3 and TRBJ2-2, reads GAGVSQTPSNKVTEKGKYVELRCDPISGHTALYWYRQSLGQGPEFLIYFQGTGAADDSGLPNDRFFAVRPEGSVSTLKIQRTERGDSAVYLCASSRAGGPNTGELFFGEGSRLTVL.

This clonotype has ten or more counts. The chain links TRBV25-1 to TRBJ2-2, with a possible D match to TRBD1 (5 bases). Deletions cut 1 base from V and 4 bases from J, with 13 bases between. Germline V lookup: CDR1 MGHDK, CDR2 SYGVNS. The CDR3 is made up of 16 amino acids. CDR3 DNA: TGTGCCAGCAGTGAATTTCAGGGTCCGAGCACCGGGGAGCTGTTTTTT. Amino acid sequence: CASSEFQGPSTGELFF.

This chain uses TRBV4-1 with TRBJ1-3; D gene uncertain. Germline loops: CDR1 MGHRA, CDR2 YSYEKL. There are 16 residues in the CDR3. V lost 0 bases and J lost 6, with 15 bases in between. The CDR3 region is CASSQERQVLENTIYF. The CDR3 coding sequence is TGCGCCAGCAGCCAAGAACGGCAAGTTTTGGAAAACACCATATATTTT.

Only a few counts were recorded for this clonotype. V usage is TRBV2 and J usage is TRBJ2-5, with D perhaps matching TRBD1 or TRBD2 (6 bases each). V was trimmed by 6 bases and J by 2 bases, leaving 16 bases between them. CDR3 size: 15 residues. The germline gives CDR1 SNHLY, CDR2 FYNNEI. CDR3 amino acids: CASSQLRGRQETQYF. CDR3 DNA sequence: TGTGCCAGCAGCCAATTGAGGGGGAGGCAAGAGACCCAGTACTTC.

The rearrangement joins TRBV10-3 to TRBJ1-2, with a tentative D call TRBD1 (6 bases). Trimming took 2 bases from V and 7 from J, leaving 20 bases between them. This CDR3 has 16 amino acids. The germline CDR1 and CDR2 sequences are ENHRY and SYGVKD. CDR3 loop: CAISERVSQGGSGYTF. In DNA, the CDR3 is TGTGCCATCAGTGAGAGGGTGTCACAGGGCGGTAGTGGCTACACCTTC.

This clonotype was observed a few times. V is TRBV2 and J is TRBJ1-2, with 9 bases that match TRBD1. The V segment lost 5 bases and the J segment 1 base; nucleotides outside the gene matches: 5. The germline V gene has CDR1 SNHLY and CDR2 FYNNEI. The CDR3 is 15 amino acids. The CDR3 DNA is TGTGCCAGCAGTTCTGAGACAGGGGGTAACTATGGCTACACCTTC. Protein sequence: CASSSETGGNYGYTF.

This clonotype was detected only a few times. The rearrangement uses TRBV7-2 and TRBJ2-6; a possible D gene is TRBD2 (6 bases). The germline CDR1 and CDR2 sequences are SGHTA and FQGNSA. The CDR3 totals 15 residues. V was pared by 5 bases and J by 4 bases, with 12 bases between. CDR3 bases: TGTGCCAGCAGCATGCAGGGAGGAGGGGCCAACGTCCTGACTTTC. This translates into CASSMQGGGANVLTF.

V gene TRBV2 combines with J gene TRBJ2-7, with 9 bases that match TRBD1. Germline V lookup: CDR1 SNHLY, CDR2 FYNNEI. The CDR3 covers 14 residues. Trimming took 7 bases from V and 6 from J; bases not matched to a gene: 10. CDR3 in DNA: TGTGCCAGCACTACGGTACAGGGGGCGGCCGAGCAGTACTTC. Its protein is CASTTVQGAAEQYF. Variable domain in full (rest from reference TRBV2 and TRBJ2-7): EPEVTQTPSHQVTQMGQEVILRCVPISNHLYFYWYRQILGQKVEFLVSFYNNEISEKSEIFDDQFSVERPDGSNFTLKIRSTKLEDSAMYFCASTTVQGAAEQYFGPGTRLTVT.

The chain employs TRBV7-8 and TRBJ1-6; D is possibly TRBD1 (6 bases). Trimming removed 5 bases at V and 15 bases at J, with 17 bases between. Germline lookup yields CDR1 SGHVS and CDR2 FQNEAQ. The length of the CDR3 is 13 residues. Here the CDR3 DNA reads TGTGCCAGCAGCCTTCGACAGGATTATCACCTCCACTTT. Translation gives CASSLRQDYHLHF.

Only a few counts were recorded for this clonotype. The chain employs TRBV29-1 and TRBJ2-6; 8 bases map to TRBD2. The trim removed 6 bases at V and 10 bases at J, leaving 2 bases unmatched. The CDR3 runs 11 residues. CDR1 is SQVTM and CDR2 is ANQGSEA in the germline V gene. CDR3 amino acids: CSVGGGNVLTF. CDR3 nucleotides: TGCAGCGTCGGGGGGGGTAACGTCCTGACTTTC.

This clonotype was found many times. The chain uses TRBV24-1 and TRBJ1-2; D possibly corresponds to TRBD1 (5 bases). Trimming shortened V by 4 bases and J by 4 bases, and 18 bases separated the two germline ends. The CDR3 extends over 16 amino acids. Per germline, CDR1 KGHDR and CDR2 SFDVKD. The CDR3 loop is CATSDPTTEGSYGYTF. The DNA of the CDR3 is TGTGCCACCAGTGACCCAACGACAGAGGGAAGCTATGGCTACACCTTC.

CDR3 in DNA: TGCAGCGTTGACGGGGGTAACACCGGGGAGGATCAGCCCCAGCATTTT. Protein sequence: CSVDGGNTGEDQPQHF. V is TRBV29-1 and J is TRBJ1-5; D possibly corresponds to TRBD1 (5 bases). Per the germline V gene, CDR1 is SQVTM and CDR2 is ANQGSEA. V lost 3 bases and J 5 bases, leaving 20 bases between the germline ends. This CDR3 is 16 amino acids long.

This clonotype was observed many times. The rearrangement links TRBV10-3 to TRBJ2-7; TRBD1 matches at 8 bases. Germline CDR1 and CDR2: ENHRY and SYGVKD. The J segment lost 3 bases and the V segment lost 0 bases, leaving 7 bases of the junction unmatched. The CDR3 runs to 16 residues. For the CDR3, the DNA is TGTGCCATCAGTGAGTCGAGTGCAGGGGGCAGCTACGAGCAGTACTTC. Translation: CAISESSAGGSYEQYF.

The gene calls are TRBV6-5 and TRBJ2-2; D gene uncertain. The CDR3 contains 14 residues. In germline, CDR1 is MNHEY, CDR2 SVGAGI. The ends were cut back, 0 bases at V and 5 bases at J, with 7 bases in the middle. CDR3 sequence: CASSYSMGTGELFF. CDR3 in DNA: TGTGCCAGCAGTTACTCGATGGGTACCGGGGAGCTGTTTTTT.

This clonotype was recorded many times. V is TRBV4-1 and J is TRBJ2-5; D is tentatively TRBD1 or TRBD2 (5 bases each). Deletions cut 3 bases from V and 4 bases from J, with 15 bases between. Germline-derived CDR1 and CDR2 are MGHRA and YSYEKL. The length of the CDR3 is 15 residues. The CDR3 nucleotides are TGCGCCAGCAGCCAGGTCAAATTCGGGACAGAGACCCAGTACTTC. Translation: CASSQVKFGTETQYF.

The gene calls are TRBV5-1 and TRBJ1-5; 8 nucleotides align to TRBD1. V lost 4 bases and J lost 6; bases outside the gene matches: 9. The CDR3 has 15 amino acids. The V gene's germline CDR1 is SGHRS and CDR2 YFSETQ. The CDR3 loop is CASSARGTGVQPQHF. The CDR3 DNA follows: TGCGCCAGCAGCGCCCGCGGGACAGGTGTTCAGCCCCAGCATTTT. The full variable domain, with the rest looked up from reference TRBV5-1 and TRBJ1-5, is KAGVTQTPRYLIKTRGQQVTLSCSPISGHRSVSWYQQTPGQGLQFLFEYFSETQRNKGNFPGRFSGRQFSNSRSEMNVSTLELGDSALYLCASSARGTGVQPQHFGDGTRLSIL.

This clonotype was counted at least ten times. The genes are TRBV20-1 and TRBJ1-2; TRBD1 is a possible D gene (6 bases). V lost 6 bases to trimming and J lost 8 bases, with 19 bases between them. Germline values: CDR1 DFQATT, CDR2 SNEGSKA (reference sequence). This CDR3 has 13 residues. The CDR3 DNA reads as TGCAGTGCATTACAGGGAAACTCTCCAGGCTACACCTTC. Amino acids: CSALQGNSPGYTF.

This clonotype was observed a handful of times. The chain links TRBV4-1 to TRBJ1-5; perhaps TRBD1 as D (5 bases). The V and J ends lost 0 bases and 3 bases respectively, with 9 bases between them. Germline assignment: CDR1 MGHRA and CDR2 YSYEKL. This CDR3 contains 15 residues. The chain's CDR3 is CASSQEGGDNQPQHF. Written as DNA, the CDR3 is TGCGCCAGCAGCCAAGAGGGGGGGGACAATCAGCCCCAGCATTTT.